The rows below give T cell receptor beta chains drawn from one sample of a study of blood T cell repertoires in COVID-19. Produced via immunoSEQ multiplex PCR; TCRdb's table is partial and in-frame only. The table shows 150,000 to 200,000 clones, with roughly 83% occurring only once. The sequencing input was peripheral blood. The receptors shown here come from a middle-aged woman with COVID-19, enrolled during active disease. CDR3s include the opening cysteine and the closing phenylalanine or tryptophan. Fields, in order: D gene, clone size, V gene, J gene, CDR3 protein, CDR3 DNA. The D gene is left open where the match is weak. Only part of the rows carry a size: once, few, many, or a class if the clone is expanded.

d_gene: NA; abundance: few; v_gene: TRBV6-5; j_gene: TRBJ1-5; CDR3aa: CASRPTGLVYQPQHF; CDR3nt: TGTGCCAGCAGGCCCACAGGGCTTGTGTACCAGCCCCAGCATTTT
d_gene: TRBD1; abundance: NA; v_gene: TRBV5-6; j_gene: TRBJ1-2; CDR3aa: CASSLQGGSYGYTF; CDR3nt: TGTGCCAGCAGCTTGCAAGGGGGCAGCTATGGCTACACCTTC
d_gene: TRBD2; abundance: NA; v_gene: TRBV27; j_gene: TRBJ2-7; CDR3aa: CASRSVLAGTYEQYF; CDR3nt: TGTGCCAGCAGGTCCGTACTAGCGGGAACATACGAGCAGTACTTC
d_gene: TRBD2; abundance: NA; v_gene: TRBV6-5; j_gene: TRBJ2-7; CDR3aa: CASIPGGAFYEQYF; CDR3nt: TGTGCCAGCATCCCGGGGGGGGCCTTCTACGAGCAGTACTTC
d_gene: NA; abundance: NA; v_gene: TRBV13; j_gene: TRBJ2-1; CDR3aa: CASSLQGTYNEQFF; CDR3nt: TGTGCCAGCAGCCTACAGGGTACCTACAATGAGCAGTTCTTC
d_gene: TRBD1; abundance: NA; v_gene: TRBV5-1; j_gene: TRBJ2-1; CDR3aa: CASSPDRERANEQFF; CDR3nt: TGCGCCAGCAGCCCGGACAGGGAACGGGCCAATGAGCAGTTCTTC
d_gene: TRBD1; abundance: NA; v_gene: TRBV6-5; j_gene: TRBJ2-2; CDR3aa: CASTGTGRNTGELFF; CDR3nt: TGTGCCAGCACCGGGACAGGGAGGAACACCGGGGAGCTGTTTTTT
d_gene: TRBD1; abundance: NA; v_gene: TRBV7-6; j_gene: TRBJ1-4; CDR3aa: CASSSRGQGGKLFF; CDR3nt: TGTGCCAGCAGCTCCAGGGGACAGGGCGGAAAACTGTTTTTT
d_gene: TRBD1; abundance: NA; v_gene: TRBV19; j_gene: TRBJ2-3; CDR3aa: CASSRTGYTDTQYF; CDR3nt: TGTGCCAGTAGTAGGACAGGGTACACAGATACGCAGTATTTT
d_gene: TRBD2; abundance: many; v_gene: TRBV11-2; j_gene: TRBJ2-5; CDR3aa: CASSVQRGGQETQYF; CDR3nt: TGTGCCAGCAGCGTTCAGCGGGGGGGCCAGGAGACCCAGTACTTC
d_gene: NA; abundance: NA; v_gene: TRBV11-3; j_gene: TRBJ1-1; CDR3aa: CASSSKPNTEAFF; CDR3nt: TGTGCCAGCAGCTCTAAGCCGAACACTGAAGCTTTCTTT
d_gene: TRBD2; abundance: NA; v_gene: TRBV7-2; j_gene: TRBJ2-2; CDR3aa: CASSHGTSGAEGQLFF; CDR3nt: TGTGCCAGCAGCCATGGGACTAGCGGTGCGGAGGGTCAGCTGTTTTTT
d_gene: NA; abundance: NA; v_gene: TRBV20-1; j_gene: TRBJ1-2; CDR3aa: CSAASNWGYTF; CDR3nt: TGCAGTGCTGCGTCCAATTGGGGCTACACCTTC
d_gene: TRBD1; abundance: once; v_gene: TRBV25-1; j_gene: TRBJ2-7; CDR3aa: CASSEPGQGDEQYF; CDR3nt: TGTGCCAGCAGTGAACCGGGACAGGGCGACGAGCAGTACTTC
d_gene: TRBD1; abundance: few; v_gene: TRBV7-2; j_gene: TRBJ1-2; CDR3aa: CASSWDSSYGYTF; CDR3nt: TGTGCCAGCAGCTGGGACAGCAGCTATGGCTACACCTTC
d_gene: TRBD2; abundance: NA; v_gene: TRBV15; j_gene: TRBJ2-1; CDR3aa: CATSKTSGRSEQFF; CDR3nt: TGTGCCACCAGCAAGACTAGCGGGAGAAGTGAGCAGTTCTTC
d_gene: NA; abundance: NA; v_gene: TRBV6-5; j_gene: TRBJ1-2; CDR3aa: CASSPRAGLYGYTF; CDR3nt: TGTGCCAGCAGTCCACGGGCGGGTCTCTATGGCTACACCTTC
d_gene: TRBD2; abundance: once; v_gene: TRBV5-1; j_gene: TRBJ2-3; CDR3aa: CASSPGTSRDTQYF; CDR3nt: TGCGCCAGCAGCCCGGGGACTAGCAGAGATACGCAGTATTTT
d_gene: TRBD2; abundance: NA; v_gene: TRBV14; j_gene: TRBJ2-1; CDR3aa: CASSHQPTSGRSPYNEQFF; CDR3nt: TGTGCCAGCAGCCACCAACCGACTAGCGGGAGGAGTCCCTACAATGAGCAGTTCTTC
d_gene: TRBD1; abundance: NA; v_gene: TRBV3-1/TRBV3-2; j_gene: TRBJ1-2; CDR3aa: CASSQNGGQRYGYTF; CDR3nt: TGTGCCAGCAGCCAGAACGGGGGACAGCGTTATGGCTACACCTTC
d_gene: NA; abundance: NA; v_gene: TRBV3-1/TRBV3-2; j_gene: TRBJ1-2; CDR3aa: CASSQLTTGTPNGYTF; CDR3nt: TGTGCCAGCAGCCAACTAACAACCGGGACACCTAATGGCTACACCTTC
d_gene: NA; abundance: NA; v_gene: TRBV7-2; j_gene: TRBJ1-3; CDR3aa: CASSLYEGDGNTIYF; CDR3nt: TGTGCCAGCAGCTTATATGAAGGGGATGGAAACACCATATATTTT
d_gene: TRBD1; abundance: NA; v_gene: TRBV5-6; j_gene: TRBJ2-5; CDR3aa: CASSLDRAYQETQYF; CDR3nt: TGTGCCAGCAGCCTAGACAGGGCGTACCAAGAGACCCAGTACTTC
d_gene: NA; abundance: few; v_gene: TRBV6-2/TRBV6-3; j_gene: TRBJ1-6; CDR3aa: CASSPSWGSRGSPLHF; CDR3nt: TGTGCCAGCAGCCCTTCATGGGGCAGCAGGGGTTCACCCCTCCACTTT
d_gene: TRBD1; abundance: once; v_gene: TRBV28; j_gene: TRBJ1-5; CDR3aa: CASSSRRPGQGWWNQPQHF; CDR3nt: TGTGCCAGCAGTTCCCGAAGACCGGGACAGGGATGGTGGAATCAGCCCCAGCATTTT
d_gene: NA; abundance: NA; v_gene: TRBV10-2; j_gene: TRBJ2-7; CDR3aa: CASSGSYEQYF; CDR3nt: TGCGCCAGCAGTGGGAGCTACGAGCAGTACTTC
d_gene: TRBD1; abundance: NA; v_gene: TRBV18; j_gene: TRBJ2-4; CDR3aa: CASSLLRQGDQAKNIQYF; CDR3nt: TGTGCCAGCTCACTCCTCCGACAGGGAGATCAGGCCAAAAACATTCAGTACTTC
d_gene: NA; abundance: NA; v_gene: TRBV18; j_gene: TRBJ2-7; CDR3aa: CASATGSSYEQYF; CDR3nt: TGTGCCAGCGCTACGGGAAGCTCCTACGAGCAGTACTTC
d_gene: TRBD1; abundance: NA; v_gene: TRBV7-2; j_gene: TRBJ1-5; CDR3aa: CASSKGQAYQPQHF; CDR3nt: TGTGCCAGCAGTAAGGGACAGGCATATCAGCCCCAGCATTTT
d_gene: TRBD2; abundance: once; v_gene: TRBV4-2; j_gene: TRBJ2-2; CDR3aa: CASSPAIAGGSGELFF; CDR3nt: TGTGCCAGCAGCCCCGCCATAGCGGGAGGGTCCGGGGAGCTGTTTTTT
d_gene: NA; abundance: NA; v_gene: TRBV18; j_gene: TRBJ1-1; CDR3aa: CASSPSGLDTEAFF; CDR3nt: TGTGCCAGCTCACCATCCGGGTTAGACACTGAAGCTTTCTTT
d_gene: NA; abundance: once; v_gene: TRBV15; j_gene: TRBJ2-3; CDR3aa: CATRDVSTDTQYF; CDR3nt: TGTGCCACGCGGGACGTATCCACAGATACGCAGTATTTT